This T cell receptor beta chain originates from a study of vaccination effects on CD4 cells after COVID-19. General study points: There was marked clonal contraction among infection- and vaccine-induced clones late after vaccination. In healthy vaccinees, only 1 of 255 vaccine-induced clones cross-reacted with common cold coronaviruses.

This clone showed up just once. Its antigen is not known. CDR3 size: 12 residues. Trimming pared 11 bases from V and 2 bases from J, leaving 10 bases between. Following culture for about 11 days, CD4+ T cells were isolated. Assay: immunoSEQ multiplex PCR; the TCRdb copy retains only in-frame clones and omits some. Counted here are tens of thousands of clones, about 83% occurring once; the ten biggest clones make up approximately 2.8%. This specimen consisted of CD4+ T cells from PBMCs cultured without peptide, obtained before COVID-19 vaccination. The clonotype was recovered from a human donor who received a COVID-19 vaccine. V usage is TRBV12-3 or TRBV12-4 and J usage is TRBJ1-5; D possibly corresponds to TRBD1 (5 bases). The chain's CDR3 is CAATRGNQPQHF. DNA for the CDR3: TGTGCCGCGACCAGGGGCAATCAGCCCCAGCATTTT.